These T cell receptor beta chains were read from a single sample in a study of shared clonotypes between healthy human individuals. Using immunoSEQ multiplex PCR, the repertoire was profiled, and TCRdb retains in-frame clones only, with some absent. Among 2.3 million or so clones, 80% to 95% were seen once, and the ten largest hold 0.39%. The sample was naive CD4+ T cells from PBMCs. The receptor set was obtained from a man younger than 35 in good health. Some clones in this sample may be carry-over from other donors' samples. The CDR3 runs from the conserved cysteine through the conserved F or W. A D gene is named only where the DNA matches it firmly. Rows may omit the clone size; those that give it use once, few, many or a size class.

d_call j_call cdr3_length clone_size v_call cdr3_nt cdr3_aa
- TRBJ2-1 12 - TRBV30 TGTGCCTGGAGTCTGGGGTACAATGAGCAGTTCTTC CAWSLGYNEQFF
- TRBJ2-5 13 - TRBV12-5 TGTGCTAGTGGTTTCGCCGGACAAGAGACCCAGTACTTC CASGFAGQETQYF
TRBD2 TRBJ2-1 16 - TRBV11-3 TGTGCCAGCAGCCAGCTAGGGAGCGGGGGATACAATGAGCAGTTCTTC CASSQLGSGGYNEQFF
- TRBJ2-1 17 - TRBV4-1 TGCGCCAGCAGCCAAGATGGGCGCGGGCCATCCTACAATGAGCAGTTCTTC CASSQDGRGPSYNEQFF
- TRBJ1-6 14 - TRBV6-5 TGTGCCAGCGGCCTCTTGGGGAGAAATTCACCCCTCCACTTT CASGLLGRNSPLHF
TRBD2 TRBJ2-5 16 - TRBV19 TGTGCCAGTAGTACCGGGGGGGGCCCGGGTTGGGAGACCCAGTACTTC CASSTGGGPGWETQYF
TRBD1 TRBJ2-7 15 - TRBV5-8 TGTGCCAGCAGCTTGTTTAGGACAGGGACTTACGAGCAGTACTTC CASSLFRTGTYEQYF
TRBD2 TRBJ2-1 17 - TRBV7-9 TGTGCCAGCAGGGGACTAGCGGGATTCGGCACCTACAATGAGCAGTTCTTC CASRGLAGFGTYNEQFF
- TRBJ1-5 13 - TRBV7-9 TGTGCCAGCAGCGAGCAACACAGGGATGCGCCGCATTTT CASSEQHRDAPHF
- TRBJ2-7 15 - TRBV5-1 TGCGCCAGCAGCTTTACCGGGACACAGGCGTACGAGCAGTACTTC CASSFTGTQAYEQYF
- TRBJ2-1 10 - TRBV7-6 TGTGCCAGCGGTGTGGGTGAGCAGTTCTTC CASGVGEQFF
TRBD2 TRBJ2-3 17 - TRBV29-1 TGCAGCGTTGGGGATCGAAGTGGGCTAGCGGATCTAGATACGCAGTATTTT CSVGDRSGLADLDTQYF
- TRBJ1-5 15 - TRBV6-1 TGTGCCAGCAGTGAATCTACACTGAGGATTGCGCCCCAGCATTTT CASSESTLRIAPQHF
TRBD1 TRBJ2-5 14 - TRBV29-1 TGCAGCACAACAGGGGTCACGAGTCGGGAGACCCAGTACTTC CSTTGVTSRETQYF
TRBD1 TRBJ1-4 16 - TRBV13 TGTGCCAGCAGCTTAGTAATAGACAGGGGGGATGAAAAACTGTTTTTT CASSLVIDRGDEKLFF
- TRBJ2-3 15 - TRBV18 TGTGCCAGCTCACCACGGAGGGTTGGCACAGATACGCAGTATTTT CASSPRRVGTDTQYF
TRBD2 TRBJ2-3 13 - TRBV5-4 TGTGCCAGCAGCTTGACTAGCGGAAGTACGCAGTATTTT CASSLTSGSTQYF
- TRBJ2-7 14 once TRBV7-3 TGTGCCAGCAGCGCAGGAGGTTCCACACGCGAGCAGTACTTC CASSAGGSTREQYF
TRBD1 TRBJ1-2 15 - TRBV28 TGTGCCAGCAGCCCCCGGGACAGGGCGTTCTATGGCTACACCTTC CASSPRDRAFYGYTF
- TRBJ1-1 14 - TRBV7-8 TGTGCCAGCAGCCACACCACAAGCAACACTGAAGCTTTCTTT CASSHTTSNTEAFF
- TRBJ2-7 16 - TRBV2 TGTGCCAGCAGTGATAGTTCCGGCGTCAGGTCCTACGAGCAGTACTTC CASSDSSGVRSYEQYF
- TRBJ2-1 16 - TRBV19 TGTGCCAGTAGTGAACAGGGAAGGAGGTCCTACAATGAGCAGTTCTTC CASSEQGRRSYNEQFF
- TRBJ1-4 12 - TRBV9 TGTGCCAGCAGCGCTTCGATCGGAAAACTGTTTTTT CASSASIGKLFF
TRBD2 TRBJ2-5 17 - TRBV28 TGTGCCAGCAGTTACCTCTCAGGACTAGAGGACCGTGGGACCCAGTACTTC CASSYLSGLEDRGTQYF
TRBD2 TRBJ2-7 17 - TRBV7-4 TGTGCCAGCAGCTTACAAGCGGGGTTCGACGGCACCTACGAGCAGTACTTC CASSLQAGFDGTYEQYF
- TRBJ1-1 15 - TRBV4-1 TGCGCCAGCAGCCAAGTGGGAGGCAGGGAGAAGAAAGCTTTCTTT CASSQVGGREKKAFF
- TRBJ1-5 13 - TRBV10-3 TGTGCCATCAGTGAGTCTCGGGTACAGCCCCAGCATTTT CAISESRVQPQHF
TRBD2 TRBJ2-7 19 - TRBV27 TGTGCCAGCAGTTTATCGATGATCTACGCGGGAGGAGACACCTACGAGCAGTACTTC CASSLSMIYAGGDTYEQYF
- TRBJ1-1 13 - TRBV6-1 TGTGCCAGCAGTACCGACCCTATTCGCGAAGCTTTCTTT CASSTDPIREAFF
- TRBJ2-5 14 - TRBV5-1 TGCGCCAGCAGCAGGGGACAAAATCAAGAGACCCAGTACTTC CASSRGQNQETQYF
- TRBJ2-3 14 - TRBV10-2 TGCGCCAGCAGTGTCGCGGTTAGCACAGATACGCAGTATTTT CASSVAVSTDTQYF
- TRBJ2-7 13 - TRBV9 TGTGTCAGCAGCGTAGATGTAGTCGGCGAGCAGTACTTC CVSSVDVVGEQYF
- TRBJ1-3 12 - TRBV6-6 TGTGCCAGCAGTTCTGAGGGAAACACCATATATTTT CASSSEGNTIYF
- TRBJ2-5 10 once TRBV2 TGTGCCAGCAAGGGGTGGGCCCAGTACTTC CASKGWAQYF
- TRBJ1-4 13 - TRBV28 TGTGCCAGCAGTTTGGGGCCTAATGAAAAACTGTTTTTT CASSLGPNEKLFF
- TRBJ2-3 15 - TRBV7-9 TGTGCCAGCAGCTTTACTACGATCGGCACAGATACGCAGTATTTT CASSFTTIGTDTQYF
- TRBJ2-2 15 - TRBV5-1 TGCGCCAGCAGCCCAACCGGACATCCCACCGGGGAGCTGTTTTTT CASSPTGHPTGELFF
- TRBJ1-2 15 - TRBV12-5 TGTGCTAGTGGAAATCACCCCGCAAGGACCTATGGCTACACCTTC CASGNHPARTYGYTF
TRBD1 TRBJ2-3 15 - TRBV7-8 TGTGCCAGCAGCCCCCGGGACAGTGGGGCAGATACGCAGTATTTT CASSPRDSGADTQYF
- TRBJ1-1 15 - TRBV29-1 TGCAGCGTCCCCTTGGCAAGAACAGAGAACACTGAAGCTTTCTTT CSVPLARTENTEAFF
- TRBJ1-1 15 - TRBV10-1 TGCGCCAGCAGTGAGTCTAGTAGGAGTTTCGCTGAAGCTTTCTTT CASSESSRSFAEAFF
- TRBJ1-1 12 few TRBV29-1 TGCAGCGTTGATTGGTCGGGGATGAAAGCTTTCTTT CSVDWSGMKAFF
TRBD2 TRBJ2-5 15 - TRBV29-1 TGCAGCGTTGAAGGACTAGCGGGCCCTCGAGAGACCCAGTACTTC CSVEGLAGPRETQYF
- TRBJ2-5 13 - TRBV6-5 TGTGCCAGCAGTTATGGGGGTGAGGAGACCCAGTACTTC CASSYGGEETQYF
- TRBJ2-4 17 - TRBV19 TGTGCCAGTAGTATAGGTCCGGGCACCAAATGGAAAAACATTCAGTACTTC CASSIGPGTKWKNIQYF
- TRBJ1-1 15 - TRBV28 TGTGCCAGCAAGGGTCTAGAGCGCAGAGATACTGAAGCTTTCTTT CASKGLERRDTEAFF
TRBD1 TRBJ1-2 13 - TRBV29-1 TGCAGCCTGGGTCGGACAGGGGGCTATGGCTACACCTTC CSLGRTGGYGYTF
TRBD1 TRBJ2-7 14 - TRBV27 TGTGCCAGCAGTCCCCGACAGGGGTCCTACGAGCAGTACTTC CASSPRQGSYEQYF
TRBD2 TRBJ2-5 15 once TRBV5-1 TGCGCCAGCAGCCCGGGACTAGCGGGAGCAGAGACCCAGTACTTC CASSPGLAGAETQYF
TRBD2 TRBJ2-1 15 - TRBV9 TGTGCCAGCAGCTGGGACTATTCTAGTTACAATGAGCAGTTCTTC CASSWDYSSYNEQFF
- TRBJ1-4 15 - TRBV18 TGTGCCAGCTCCCTTGCCGGGGGCAGGGATGAAAAACTGTTTTTT CASSLAGGRDEKLFF
TRBD2 TRBJ2-7 15 - TRBV7-6 TGTGCCAGCAGCCGGTTGGGAGCGGGAGCAACCGAGCAGTACTTC CASSRLGAGATEQYF
- TRBJ2-3 14 - TRBV28 TGTGCCAGCAGTCCCCCTTTTCCCACAGATACGCAGTATTTT CASSPPFPTDTQYF
- TRBJ2-3 15 - TRBV5-1 TGCGCCAGCAGCTTGGGACTCCGCGGCACAGATACGCAGTATTTT CASSLGLRGTDTQYF
TRBD1 TRBJ1-4 14 - TRBV6-5 TGTGCCAGCAGTTACTCCTCAGGGGGGGAGAAACTGTTTTTT CASSYSSGGEKLFF
TRBD1 TRBJ2-2 13 - TRBV7-2 TGTGCCAGCAGCTGGGGACAGGAAGGGGAGCTGTTTTTT CASSWGQEGELFF
- TRBJ2-7 12 - TRBV7-2 TGTGCCAGCAGCTTAGTGTCTGCCTCTCAGTACTTC CASSLVSASQYF
TRBD2 TRBJ2-1 18 - TRBV10-3 TGTGCCATCAGTCGACTAGGGACTAGCGGGAGTTCGTACAATGAGCAGTTCTTC CAISRLGTSGSSYNEQFF
- TRBJ2-7 10 - TRBV20-1 TGCAGTGCTTCGTACTACGAGCAGTACTTC CSASYYEQYF